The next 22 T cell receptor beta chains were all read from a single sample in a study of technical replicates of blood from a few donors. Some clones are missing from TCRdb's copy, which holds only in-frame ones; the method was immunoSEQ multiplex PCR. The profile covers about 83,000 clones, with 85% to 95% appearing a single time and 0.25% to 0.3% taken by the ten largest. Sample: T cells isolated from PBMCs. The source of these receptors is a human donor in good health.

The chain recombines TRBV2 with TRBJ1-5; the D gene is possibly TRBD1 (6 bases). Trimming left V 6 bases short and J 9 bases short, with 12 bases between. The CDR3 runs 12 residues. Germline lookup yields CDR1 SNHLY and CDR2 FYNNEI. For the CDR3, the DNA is TGTGCCAGCAGGGACAGCCTTGGGCCCCAGCATTTT. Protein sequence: CASRDSLGPQHF.

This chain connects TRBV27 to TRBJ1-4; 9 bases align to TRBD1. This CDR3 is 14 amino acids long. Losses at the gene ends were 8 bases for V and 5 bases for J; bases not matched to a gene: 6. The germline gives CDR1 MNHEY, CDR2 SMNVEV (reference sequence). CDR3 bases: TGTGCCAGCTCAGGGACAGGGTCGAATGAAAAACTGTTTTTT. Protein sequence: CASSGTGSNEKLFF.

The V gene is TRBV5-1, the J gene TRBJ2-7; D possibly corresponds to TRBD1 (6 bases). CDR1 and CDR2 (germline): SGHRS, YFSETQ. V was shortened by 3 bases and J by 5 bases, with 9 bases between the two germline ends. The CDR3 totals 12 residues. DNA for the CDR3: TGCGCCAGCAGCTCAGGGGTCCACGAGCAGTACTTC. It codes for CASSSGVHEQYF.

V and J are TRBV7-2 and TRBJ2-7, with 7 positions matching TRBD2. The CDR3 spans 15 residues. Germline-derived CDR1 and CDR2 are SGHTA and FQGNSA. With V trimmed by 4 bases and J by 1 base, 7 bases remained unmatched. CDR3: CASSSSLAESYEQYF. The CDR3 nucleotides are TGTGCCAGCAGCTCTTCCCTAGCGGAGTCCTACGAGCAGTACTTC.

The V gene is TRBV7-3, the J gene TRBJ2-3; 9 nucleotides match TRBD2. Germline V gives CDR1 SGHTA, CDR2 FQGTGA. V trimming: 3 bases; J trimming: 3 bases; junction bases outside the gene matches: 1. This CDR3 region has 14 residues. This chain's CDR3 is CASSFGLATDTQYF. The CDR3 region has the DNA TGTGCCAGCAGCTTCGGACTAGCGACAGATACGCAGTATTTT.

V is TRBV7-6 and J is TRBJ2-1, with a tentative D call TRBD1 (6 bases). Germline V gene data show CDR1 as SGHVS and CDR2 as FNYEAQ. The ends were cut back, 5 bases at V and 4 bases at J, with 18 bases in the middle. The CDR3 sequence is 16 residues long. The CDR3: CASSPADRTTYNEQFF. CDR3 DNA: TGTGCCAGCAGCCCAGCGGACAGAACAACTTACAATGAGCAGTTCTTC. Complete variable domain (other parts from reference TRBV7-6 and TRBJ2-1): GAGVSQSPRYKVTKRGQDVALRCDPISGHVSLYWYRQALGQGPEFLTYFNYEAQQDKSGLPNDRFSAERPEGSISTLTIQRTEQRDSAMYRCASSPADRTTYNEQFFGPGTRLTVL.

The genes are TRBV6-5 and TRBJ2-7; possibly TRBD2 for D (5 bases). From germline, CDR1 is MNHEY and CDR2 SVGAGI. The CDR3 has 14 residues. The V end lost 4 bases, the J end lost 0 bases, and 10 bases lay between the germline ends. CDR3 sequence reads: CASSSGLNSYEQYF. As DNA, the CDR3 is TGTGCCAGCAGTTCCGGACTTAACTCCTACGAGCAGTACTTC.

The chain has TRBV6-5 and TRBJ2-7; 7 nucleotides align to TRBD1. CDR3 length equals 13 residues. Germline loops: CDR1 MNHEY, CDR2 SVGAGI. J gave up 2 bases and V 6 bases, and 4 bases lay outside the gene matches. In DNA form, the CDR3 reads TGTGCCAGCAGCCCGGGACAGACCTACGAGCAGTACTTC. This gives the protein CASSPGQTYEQYF.

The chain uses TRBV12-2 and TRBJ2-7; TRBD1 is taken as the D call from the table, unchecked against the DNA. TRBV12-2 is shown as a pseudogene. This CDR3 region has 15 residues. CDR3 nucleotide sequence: TGTGCAAACCCCCAGGGGTTCGAGAGCTCCTACGAGCAGTACTTC. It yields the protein CANPQGFESSYEQYF.

CDR3 nucleotides: TGTGCCAGCACCCTGTCCCAACCGAAGACACCCTTCTACGAGCAGTACTTC. This encodes CASTLSQPKTPFYEQYF. The chain couples TRBV7-6 to TRBJ2-7; the D is unclear. Germline V gives CDR1 SGHVS, CDR2 FNYEAQ. This CDR3 contains 17 residues. V lost 7 bases to trimming and J lost 3 bases, with 25 bases between them.

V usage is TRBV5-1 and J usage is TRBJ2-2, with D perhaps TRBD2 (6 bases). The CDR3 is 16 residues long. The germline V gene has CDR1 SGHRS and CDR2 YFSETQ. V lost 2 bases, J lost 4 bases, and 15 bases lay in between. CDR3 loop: CASSLRSSVFTGELFF. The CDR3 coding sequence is TGCGCCAGCAGCTTAAGGTCTAGCGTATTCACCGGGGAGCTGTTTTTT.

The CDR3 coding sequence is TGTGCCAGCAGCTTGAAGGGGACTAGCGTTCGAATTCAGACCCAGTACTTC. Its translation: CASSLKGTSVRIQTQYF. The chain carries TRBV5-4 and TRBJ2-5; 10 nucleotides align to TRBD2. The CDR3 consists of 17 residues. CDR1 and CDR2 from the germline V gene are SGHNT and YYREEE (reference sequence). V was clipped by 1 base and J by 6 bases; unmatched bases: 12.

CDR3 region: CASSLFRGTGELFF. The DNA of the CDR3 is TGTGCCAGCAGCTTGTTCAGAGGGACTGGGGAGCTGTTTTTT. This chain connects TRBV5-4 to TRBJ2-2; possible D gene TRBD2, 6 bases. This CDR3 has 14 residues. Germline CDR1 is SGHNT and CDR2 is YYREEE (reference sequence). The ends were cut back, 1 base at V and 8 bases at J, with 12 bases in the middle. Supplemented by reference TRBV5-4 and TRBJ2-2, the full variable domain reads ETGVTQSPTHLIKTRGQQVTLRCSSQSGHNTVSWYQQALGQGPQFIFQYYREEENGRGNFPPRFSGLQFPNYSSELNVNALELDDSALYLCASSLFRGTGELFFGEGSRLTVL.

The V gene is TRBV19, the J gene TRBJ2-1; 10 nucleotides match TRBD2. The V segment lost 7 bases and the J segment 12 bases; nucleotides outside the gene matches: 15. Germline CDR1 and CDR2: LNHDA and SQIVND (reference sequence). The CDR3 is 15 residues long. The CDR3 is CASTFSHSSGGGQFF. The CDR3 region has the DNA TGTGCCAGTACCTTCTCTCATTCTAGCGGGGGAGGGCAGTTCTTC.

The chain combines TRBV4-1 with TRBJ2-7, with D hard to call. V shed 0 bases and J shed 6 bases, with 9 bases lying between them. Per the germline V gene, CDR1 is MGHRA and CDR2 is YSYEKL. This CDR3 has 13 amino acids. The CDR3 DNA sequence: TGCGCCAGCAGCCAAGAATTCTCGAGCGAGCAGTACTTC. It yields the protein CASSQEFSSEQYF.

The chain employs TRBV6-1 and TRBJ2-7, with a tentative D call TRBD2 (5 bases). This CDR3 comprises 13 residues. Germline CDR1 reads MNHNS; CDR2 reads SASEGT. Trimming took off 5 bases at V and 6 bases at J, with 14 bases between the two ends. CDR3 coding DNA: TGTGCCAGCAGTTTATGGACTTGGACCGAGCAGTACTTC. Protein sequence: CASSLWTWTEQYF.

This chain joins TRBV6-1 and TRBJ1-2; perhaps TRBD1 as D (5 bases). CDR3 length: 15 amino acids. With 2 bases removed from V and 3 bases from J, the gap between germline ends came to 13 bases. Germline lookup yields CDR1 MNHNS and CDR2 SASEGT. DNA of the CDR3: TGTGCCAGCAGTGAAATAATGCAGGGCGACTATGGCTACACCTTC. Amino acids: CASSEIMQGDYGYTF.

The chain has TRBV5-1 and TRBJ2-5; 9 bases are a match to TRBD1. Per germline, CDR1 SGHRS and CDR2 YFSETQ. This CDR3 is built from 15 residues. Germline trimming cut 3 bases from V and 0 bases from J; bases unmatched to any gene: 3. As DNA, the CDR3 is TGCGCCAGCAGCTCCGGACAGGGGTACCAAGAGACCCAGTACTTC. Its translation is CASSSGQGYQETQYF.

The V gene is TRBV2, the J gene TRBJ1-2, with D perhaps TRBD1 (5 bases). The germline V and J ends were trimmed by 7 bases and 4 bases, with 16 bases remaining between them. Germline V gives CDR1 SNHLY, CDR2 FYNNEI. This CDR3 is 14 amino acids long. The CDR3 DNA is TGTGCCAGCAAGGAGACAGCGATCTCCTATGGCTACACCTTC. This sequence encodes CASKETAISYGYTF.

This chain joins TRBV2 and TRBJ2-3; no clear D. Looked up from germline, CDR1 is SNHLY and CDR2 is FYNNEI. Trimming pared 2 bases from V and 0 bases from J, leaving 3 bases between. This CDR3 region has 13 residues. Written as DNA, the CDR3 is TGTGCCAGCAGTGAACAGAGCACAGATACGCAGTATTTT. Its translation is CASSEQSTDTQYF.

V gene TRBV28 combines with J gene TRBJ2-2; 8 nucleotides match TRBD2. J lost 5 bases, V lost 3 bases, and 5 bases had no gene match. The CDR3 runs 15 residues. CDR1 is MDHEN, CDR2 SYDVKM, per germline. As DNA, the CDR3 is TGTGCCAGCAGTTTGCTGACTAGCGTGACCGGGGAGCTGTTTTTT. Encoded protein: CASSLLTSVTGELFF.

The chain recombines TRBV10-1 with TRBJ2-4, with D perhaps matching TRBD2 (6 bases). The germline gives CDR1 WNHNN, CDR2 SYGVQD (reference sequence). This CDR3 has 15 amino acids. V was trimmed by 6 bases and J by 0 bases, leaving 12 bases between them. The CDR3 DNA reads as TGCGCCAGCAGGGATTTAGCGGTAGCCAAAAACATTCAGTACTTC. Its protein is CASRDLAVAKNIQYF.